The 3 T cell receptor beta chains presented below share a single source sample, sequenced in a study of T cell responses to AZD1222 COVID-19 vaccine. Sequencing was performed with immunoSEQ multiplex PCR; in TCRdb, only in-frame clones are kept and a portion is missing. This sample has around 100,000 clones; more than 75% occur once, and the top ten carry roughly 10%. The source was peripheral blood, collected 28 days after the second AZD1222 dose. The receptor source for this set is an adult who received the AZD1222 COVID-19 vaccine.

The chain links TRBV5-4 to TRBJ2-3; no clear D. V was cut by 6 bases and J by 7 bases, with 12 bases left in between. The CDR3 contains 12 residues. Germline values: CDR1 SGHNT, CDR2 YYREEE (reference sequence). CDR3 sequence (DNA): TGTGCCAGCACCCCGGACGGAAATACGCAGTATTTT. Amino acids: CASTPDGNTQYF.

The rearrangement joins TRBV11-1 to TRBJ2-7, with a weak D call TRBD2 (5 bases). CDR3 length: 14 amino acids. Trimming pared 3 bases from V and 9 bases from J, leaving 18 bases between. Germline V CDR1 and CDR2: SGHAT, FQDESV (reference sequence). Here the CDR3 reads CASSFDRGTSGQYF. The CDR3, as DNA: TGTGCCAGCAGCTTCGATCGGGGTACTTCGGGGCAGTACTTC.

This chain joins TRBV4-2 and TRBJ1-1, with D possibly matching TRBD1 (5 bases). This CDR3 has 15 residues. CDR1 LGHNA and CDR2 YNFKEQ come from the germline V gene. V was shortened by 0 bases and J by 2 bases, with 10 bases between the two germline ends. This chain's CDR3 is CASSQDSRGNTEAFF. As DNA, the CDR3 is TGTGCCAGCAGCCAAGATTCCCGGGGCAACACTGAAGCTTTCTTT.